This T cell receptor beta chain was documented in a study of T cell clonotyping in hematopoietic cell transplantation. The data were produced by immunoSEQ multiplex PCR, yet TCRdb's version contains in-frame clones alone and is incomplete. This repertoire shows about 69,000 clones, around 94% found once; its top ten account for about 1.5%. The receptor's source is a man between 45 and 60 years old in good health. Some clones in this sample may be carry-over from other donors' samples. Sequenced input: peripheral blood mononuclear cells.

DNA for the CDR3: TGTGCCTGGAGTGGACTAGCGGGCGCCGGCTACCAAGAGACCCAGTACTTC. Residues: CAWSGLAGAGYQETQYF. The gene calls are TRBV30 and TRBJ2-5, with 10 bases fitting TRBD2. In germline, CDR1 is GTSNPN, CDR2 SVGIG (reference sequence). The CDR3 is 17 residues long. V lost 1 base to trimming and J lost 0 bases; unmatched junction nucleotides: 8.